The 20 T cell receptor beta chains below come from one sample, sequenced in a study of PD-L1 blockade in urothelial cancer. Time point here: pretreatment peripheral blood. Sequenced by immunoSEQ multiplex PCR; TCRdb stores in-frame clones only, minus some. There are around 68,000 clones in the sample; 81% occur only once, and more than 1.5% lies in the top ten. Sequencing used PBMCs, obtained around atezolizumab (anti-PD-L1) treatment. The origin of the receptors is a man in his 70s with urothelial cancer.

In this sample, this clone turned up a few times. The rearrangement joins TRBV28 to TRBJ2-4, with D tentatively TRBD2 (7 bases). CDR1 is MDHEN, CDR2 SYDVKM, per germline. Trimming left V 6 bases short and J 1 base short, with 13 bases between. CDR3 length: 15 amino acids. CDR3 protein: CASSSAGAAKNIQYF. The CDR3 DNA reads as TGTGCCAGCAGCTCCGCGGGGGCTGCCAAAAACATTCAGTACTTC.

The chain combines TRBV5-4 with TRBJ1-1; D is uncertain. Germline V gives CDR1 SGHNT, CDR2 YYREEE (reference sequence). The CDR3 extends over 12 amino acids. V was clipped by 4 bases and J by 5 bases, with 9 bases between them. The CDR3 loop is CASSLGKTEAFF. The CDR3 nucleotides read TGTGCCAGCAGCCTAGGAAAAACTGAAGCTTTCTTT.

CDR3 sequence reads: CASSIRRGQDSDTQYF. The CDR3 nucleotides are TGTGCCAGTAGTATTCGCCGAGGACAGGACTCAGATACGCAGTATTTT. The J gene is TRBJ2-3, the V gene TRBV19; the match to TRBD1 covers 7 bases. Trimming cost V 3 bases and J 4 bases; bases outside gene matches: 10. The CDR3 has 16 residues. The germline CDR1 and CDR2 sequences are LNHDA and SQIVND (reference sequence).

This clone was counted only a few times. The chain recombines TRBV13 with TRBJ2-1; 11 bases map to TRBD2. The V and J ends lost 5 bases and 1 base, in that order; junction bases with no gene match: 13. The CDR3 has 19 residues. The germline gives CDR1 PRHDT, CDR2 FYEKMQ (reference sequence). CDR3 DNA: TGTGCCAGCAGCCCGTTGGGGACTAGCGGAGTCGCGTCCTACAATGAGCAGTTCTTC. It specifies CASSPLGTSGVASYNEQFF.

The chain combines TRBV18 with TRBJ2-7, with 12 bases identical to TRBD1. CDR1 and CDR2 from the germline V gene are KGHSH and LQKENI. This CDR3 is 14 amino acids long. Germline trimming cut 6 bases from V and 6 bases from J; bases unmatched to any gene: 6. The CDR3: CASSPGTGGPEQYF. CDR3 bases: TGTGCCAGCTCTCCAGGGACAGGGGGCCCCGAGCAGTACTTC. Using reference TRBV18 and TRBJ2-7 for the parts outside the CDR3, the full variable domain is NAGVMQNPRHLVRRRGQEARLRCSPMKGHSHVYWYRQLPEEGLKFMVYLQKENIIDESGMPKERFSAEFPKEGPSILRIQQVVRGDSAAYFCASSPGTGGPEQYFGPGTRLTVT.

In DNA, the CDR3 is TGTGCCAGCAGTTTATCCTACAGGGTAGAGGGCACTGAAGCTTTCTTT. It is translated as CASSLSYRVEGTEAFF. The J gene is TRBJ1-1, the V gene TRBV27; possibly TRBD1 for D (6 bases). The CDR3 loop spans 16 amino acids. The germline V gene has CDR1 MNHEY and CDR2 SMNVEV (reference sequence). The V end lost 0 bases, the J end lost 4 bases, and 15 bases lay between the germline ends.

This clone was counted between two and nine times. This sequence joins TRBV9 and TRBJ2-3, with 8 bases that match TRBD2. Germline V gives CDR1 SGDLS, CDR2 YYNGEE. The CDR3 totals 15 residues. Trimming at V came to 3 bases and at J to 3 bases, leaving 6 bases not matched to a gene. The chain's CDR3 is CASSAGLVFTDTQYF. CDR3 bases: TGTGCCAGCAGCGCGGGACTAGTCTTTACAGATACGCAGTATTTT.

The chain joins TRBV5-1 to TRBJ2-1; 8 nucleotides agree with TRBD2. This CDR3 has 14 amino acids. V lost 0 bases and J lost 5; bases outside the gene matches: 1. Germline lookup yields CDR1 SGHRS and CDR2 YFSETQ. Written as DNA, the CDR3 is TGCGCCAGCAGCTTGGGAGCGGGAGACAATGAGCAGTTCTTC. Translating gives CASSLGAGDNEQFF.

This clone was detected only a few times. This rearrangement joins TRBV7-2 to TRBJ2-1; 7 bases agree with TRBD1. From germline, CDR1 is SGHTA and CDR2 FQGNSA. This CDR3 is built from 17 residues. V was pared by 5 bases and J by 7 bases, with 17 bases of the junction left unmatched. This chain's CDR3 is CASSQIFRKRGLNEQFF. The CDR3 region has the DNA TGTGCCAGCAGCCAAATCTTTCGAAAAAGGGGGCTAAATGAGCAGTTCTTC.

The chain carries TRBV4-1 and TRBJ2-7, with D tentatively TRBD2 (5 bases). Trimming left V 4 bases short and J 3 bases short, with 19 bases between. Germline lookup yields CDR1 MGHRA and CDR2 YSYEKL. The CDR3 sequence is 16 residues long. The CDR3 nucleotides are TGCGCCAGCAGCCCGACGAGGGTAGCTACGCTCTACGAGCAGTACTTC. Translating gives CASSPTRVATLYEQYF.

This clone was detected a few times. The chain is built from TRBV21-1 and TRBJ1-2; the D call TRBD1 from the table was never checked on the DNA. TRBV21-1 is given as a pseudogene. The CDR3 covers 16 residues. CDR3 residues: CASSKAQAPKDYGYTF. The DNA of the CDR3 is TGTGCCAGCAGCAAAGCGCAGGCCCCTAAGGACTATGGCTACACCTTC.

CDR3 nucleotides: TGTGCCAGCAGTGAAAGCGGGACGGGTGAGACCCAGTACTTC. Amino acids: CASSESGTGETQYF. V usage is TRBV6-1 and J usage is TRBJ2-5; TRBD2 agrees at 7 bases. CDR1 is MNHNS, CDR2 SASEGT, per germline. Germline trimming cut 2 bases from V and 5 bases from J; bases unmatched to any gene: 5. The CDR3 covers 14 residues.

The V gene is TRBV7-3, the J gene TRBJ1-1; no clear D gene. CDR1 and CDR2 (germline): SGHTA, FQGTGA. V lost 3 bases, J lost 1 base, and 6 bases lay in between. This CDR3 spans 13 amino acids. CDR3 nucleotide sequence: TGTGCCAGCAGCTTGGGAGAGAACACTGAAGCTTTCTTT. Its protein product is CASSLGENTEAFF.

This clone was recorded only once. V gene TRBV29-1 combines with J gene TRBJ2-7; 12 nucleotides line up with TRBD1. CDR1 is SQVTM and CDR2 is ANQGSEA in the germline V gene. This CDR3 has 17 amino acids. The junction had 10 bases not matched to a gene; V was cut back by 1 base and J by 3 bases. CDR3 loop: CSVEGDRGRGSGYEQYF. CDR3 coding DNA: TGCAGCGTTGAAGGGGACAGGGGGCGGGGGTCGGGCTACGAGCAGTACTTC.

The chain's CDR3 is CARDRVGRTLRVDEQFF. CDR3 sequence (DNA): TGTGCCAGGGACCGCGTGGGGAGGACGCTTCGGGTCGATGAGCAGTTCTTC. This chain links TRBV7-9 with TRBJ2-1; D is possibly TRBD2 (6 bases). This CDR3 has 17 amino acids. Germline V gives CDR1 SEHNR, CDR2 FQNEAQ (reference sequence). V was shortened by 9 bases and J by 8 bases, with 29 bases between the two germline ends.

In its sample, this clone was seen a few times. The V call is TRBV5-1, the J call TRBJ2-1; 12 bases are shared with TRBD2. The germline V gene has CDR1 SGHRS and CDR2 YFSETQ. V dropped 3 bases and J dropped 3; count of bases not matched to a gene: 10. The CDR3 runs 18 residues. The CDR3 is CASSSGLETSGSYNEQFF. CDR3 bases: TGCGCCAGCAGCTCGGGACTGGAGACTAGCGGGAGCTACAATGAGCAGTTCTTC.

This chain uses TRBV6-5 with TRBJ2-7, with 7 bases aligning to TRBD2. The germline V gene encodes CDR1 MNHEY and CDR2 SVGAGI. Trimming took 4 bases from V and 3 from J; bases not matched to a gene: 9. The CDR3 has 15 residues. The CDR3 nucleotides read TGTGCCAGCAGTTCCGACGGACTAGTTCTCTACGAGCAGTACTTC. Translating it yields CASSSDGLVLYEQYF.

This chain connects TRBV27 to TRBJ2-1, with D possibly TRBD2 on 7 matching bases. Trimming removed 4 bases at V and 5 bases at J, with 18 bases between. The V gene's germline CDR1 is MNHEY and CDR2 SMNVEV (reference sequence). The length of the CDR3 is 16 residues. The CDR3, as DNA: TGTGCCAGCAGTTGGGTAGGGGGACTAAAACACAATGAGCAGTTCTTC. It codes for CASSWVGGLKHNEQFF.

This clone was seen a few times. The rearrangement links TRBV29-1 to TRBJ2-5, with D possibly TRBD1 on 6 matching bases. CDR1 is SQVTM and CDR2 is ANQGSEA in the germline V gene. The length of the CDR3 is 13 residues. Trimming shortened V by 7 bases and J by 3 bases, and 15 bases separated the two germline ends. The CDR3 DNA is TGCAGCGCGGGCACAGGGTTTGAAGAGACCCAGTACTTC. It encodes CSAGTGFEETQYF.

This clone was recorded a few times. The chain combines TRBV4-1 with TRBJ1-5; no definite D call. There are 16 residues in the CDR3. Trimming left V 4 bases short and J 0 bases short, with 13 bases between. CDR1 and CDR2 (germline): MGHRA, YSYEKL. CDR3 DNA: TGCGCCAGCAGCCCCCTCGGAGCGGCTAGCAATCAGCCCCAGCATTTT. This sequence encodes CASSPLGAASNQPQHF.